These 18 T cell receptor beta chains were sequenced from one sample in a study of blood T cell repertoires in COVID-19. Only in-frame clones appear in the TCRdb table, and some are missing; sequencing was by immunoSEQ multiplex PCR. The profile covers roughly 230,000 clones, with around 81% appearing a single time and approximately 4.7% taken by the ten largest. The sequenced sample consisted of peripheral blood. Receptor source: a man aged 45-65 years with active or convalescent COVID-19.

The V and J genes are TRBV12-3 or TRBV12-4 and TRBJ2-7; 7 nucleotides agree with TRBD1. This CDR3 has 13 amino acids. The J segment lost 8 bases and the V segment lost 1 base, leaving 5 bases of the junction unmatched. The CDR3 region is CASSLDRGTQQYF. The CDR3 DNA reads as TGTGCCAGCAGTTTAGACAGGGGTACACAGCAGTACTTC.

A word on this clone: The sample holds other DNA sequences that translate to the same CDR3. The chain is built from TRBV5-1 and TRBJ1-6, with 8 bases aligning to TRBD1. Germline CDR1 is SGHRS and CDR2 is YFSETQ. The CDR3 is 15 residues long. V gave up 4 bases and J gave up 6 bases; unmatched junction bases: 6. CDR3 DNA sequence: TGCGCCAGCAGCCCCGACAGGGGCGGTAATTCACCCCTCCACTTT. Amino acids: CASSPDRGGNSPLHF.

The V gene is TRBV4-2, the J gene TRBJ1-1; D not resolved. V lost 1 base to trimming and J lost 5 bases, with 11 bases between them. This CDR3 region has 14 residues. The germline V gene encodes CDR1 LGHNA and CDR2 YNFKEQ. This chain's CDR3 is CASSQAPTATEAFF. The CDR3 DNA sequence: TGTGCCAGCAGCCAAGCTCCCACAGCAACTGAAGCTTTCTTT.

The gene calls are TRBV5-1 and TRBJ2-7; D is possibly TRBD1 (5 bases). Germline V gene data show CDR1 as SGHRS and CDR2 as YFSETQ. This CDR3 has 13 amino acids. V dropped 5 bases and J dropped 6 bases, with 15 bases sitting between them. The DNA of the CDR3 is TGCGCCAGCAGTCAGCAGGGTATCCTCGAGCAGTACTTC. Its translation is CASSQQGILEQYF.

The J gene is TRBJ1-1, the V gene TRBV7-9, with TRBD1 matching 8 bases. The CDR3 sequence is 14 residues long. J lost 3 bases, V lost 3 bases, and 3 bases had no gene match. Per germline, CDR1 SEHNR and CDR2 FQNEAQ (reference sequence). CDR3 nucleotides: TGTGCCAGCAGCTTGGACAGGGTCGACACTGAAGCTTTCTTT. This gives the protein CASSLDRVDTEAFF.

The V gene is TRBV3-1 (or the pseudogene TRBV3-2), the J gene TRBJ1-2; 9 bases agree with TRBD1. CDR3 length equals 15 residues. Germline CDR1 LGHDT, CDR2 YNNKEL (reference sequence). Trimming took 2 bases from V and 6 from J; bases not matched to a gene: 7. The CDR3 region is CASSQPTGGPHGYTF. The CDR3, as DNA: TGTGCCAGCAGCCAACCAACAGGGGGCCCACATGGCTACACCTTC.

V gene TRBV5-1 combines with J gene TRBJ1-1; tentative D call: TRBD1 (5 bases). Germline CDR1 reads SGHRS; CDR2 reads YFSETQ. CDR3 length: 13 amino acids. Trimming cost V 3 bases and J 7 bases, with 13 bases left between them. CDR3 DNA: TGCGCCAGCAGCTCGGACACTCCCTATGAAGCTTTCTTT. Protein sequence: CASSSDTPYEAFF.

On this clone: Other DNA sequences in this sample translate to the same CDR3. This chain joins TRBV19 and TRBJ1-6, with a weak D call TRBD1 (5 bases). Per germline, CDR1 LNHDA and CDR2 SQIVND (reference sequence). There are 14 residues in the CDR3. Trimming shortened V by 1 base and J by 9 bases, and 10 bases separated the two germline ends. DNA for the CDR3: TGTGCCAGTAGTATAGGGGGCGGTGGTTCACCCCTCCACTTT. This codes for CASSIGGGGSPLHF. Together with reference TRBV19 and TRBJ1-6, the CDR3 gives the full variable domain: DGGITQSPKYLFRKEGQNVTLSCEQNLNHDAMYWYRQDPGQGLRLIYYSQIVNDFQKGDIAEGYSVSREKKESFPLTVTSAQKNPTAFYLCASSIGGGGSPLHFGNGTRLTVT.

This clone was seen more than once but under ten times. The J gene is TRBJ2-3, the V gene TRBV19, with a tentative D call TRBD1 (5 bases). Germline V gene lookup returns CDR1 LNHDA and CDR2 SQIVND (reference sequence). The CDR3 is made up of 15 amino acids. Trimming cost V 5 bases and J 4 bases, with 16 bases left between them. The CDR3 loop reads CASSFQGRLADTQYF. CDR3 DNA: TGTGCCAGTAGTTTCCAGGGTCGACTTGCAGATACGCAGTATTTT.

The chain recombines TRBV19 with TRBJ2-7; 8 bases map to TRBD2. V was clipped by 7 bases and J by 12 bases; unmatched bases: 11. The CDR3 totals 12 residues. Germline V gene sequence: CDR1 LNHDA, CDR2 SQIVND (reference sequence). The CDR3 reads CASISPGGSPYF. DNA of the CDR3: TGTGCCAGTATCTCTCCGGGGGGGAGTCCGTACTTC.

The V call is TRBV6-5, the J call TRBJ1-1; D unresolved. Germline CDR1 is MNHEY and CDR2 is SVGAGI. V lost 4 bases to trimming and J lost 6 bases, with 12 bases between them. This CDR3 is 13 amino acids long. CDR3 bases: TGTGCCAGCAGTTTTAAGGGAGGAGCTGAAGCTTTCTTT. It codes for CASSFKGGAEAFF.

The chain links TRBV27 to TRBJ1-4, with 8 bases matching TRBD1. Germline V gene lookup returns CDR1 MNHEY and CDR2 SMNVEV (reference sequence). The V and J ends lost 4 bases and 7 bases, in that order; junction bases with no gene match: 26. This CDR3 has 21 residues. This CDR3 reads CASSSDSPPSGGHALGEKLFF. The CDR3 DNA is TGTGCCAGCAGTTCCGACTCCCCACCCTCAGGGGGCCACGCCCTGGGTGAAAAACTGTTTTTT.

The CDR3 region has the DNA TGTGCCAGCAGCGTAGTCCTGGGGACAGCCTACACAGATACGCAGTATTTT. Translating gives CASSVVLGTAYTDTQYF. This chain joins TRBV9 and TRBJ2-3; TRBD1 matches at 7 bases. Germline CDR1 is SGDLS and CDR2 is YYNGEE. The ends lost 0 bases at V and 2 bases at J; junction bases unmatched: 9. The CDR3 has 17 amino acids.

This clone was found once. The chain couples TRBV6-4 to TRBJ2-6; maybe TRBD1 (5 bases). Germline CDR1 reads MRHNA; CDR2 reads SNTAGT. The CDR3 contains 15 residues. Trimming left V 4 bases short and J 0 bases short, with 7 bases between. The CDR3 loop reads CASSADSSGANVLTF. DNA of the CDR3: TGTGCCAGCAGTGCCGACAGCTCTGGGGCCAACGTCCTGACTTTC.

The chain recombines TRBV10-3 with TRBJ1-1; 12 bases fit TRBD1. Germline loops: CDR1 ENHRY, CDR2 SYGVKD. The CDR3 is made up of 15 amino acids. V lost 6 bases and J lost 1; bases outside the gene matches: 3. The CDR3 spells CAIRGTGGWNTEAFF. The CDR3 nucleotides read TGTGCCATCAGGGGGACAGGGGGCTGGAACACTGAAGCTTTCTTT.

The chain has TRBV3-1 (or the pseudogene TRBV3-2) and TRBJ2-7; no clear D gene. Germline V lookup: CDR1 LGHDT, CDR2 YNNKEL (reference sequence). This CDR3 comprises 14 residues. V lost 0 bases, J lost 1 base, and 7 bases lay in between. CDR3 sequence: CASSQDGQSYEQYF. Here the CDR3 DNA reads TGTGCCAGCAGCCAAGATGGCCAATCCTACGAGCAGTACTTC.

Only one count was recorded for this clone. This CDR3 is also generated by other DNA sequences in the sample. This chain uses TRBV5-1 with TRBJ2-2; tentative D call: TRBD1 (7 bases). Germline-derived CDR1 and CDR2 are SGHRS and YFSETQ. The V gene lost 2 bases and the J gene lost 3 bases, with 11 bases spanning the gap. This CDR3 contains 15 residues. CDR3 amino acids: CASSLGRGDTGELFF. DNA for the CDR3: TGCGCCAGCAGCTTAGGCAGGGGGGACACCGGGGAGCTGTTTTTT.

V usage is TRBV18 and J usage is TRBJ1-3; the match to TRBD1 covers 8 bases. Losses at the gene ends were 6 bases for V and 6 bases for J; bases not matched to a gene: 10. The CDR3 sequence is 15 residues long. Germline CDR1 reads KGHSH; CDR2 reads LQKENI. CDR3 sequence (DNA): TGTGCCAGCTCGTCGGACAGGGACCCACCAAACACCATATATTTT. Amino acids: CASSSDRDPPNTIYF.